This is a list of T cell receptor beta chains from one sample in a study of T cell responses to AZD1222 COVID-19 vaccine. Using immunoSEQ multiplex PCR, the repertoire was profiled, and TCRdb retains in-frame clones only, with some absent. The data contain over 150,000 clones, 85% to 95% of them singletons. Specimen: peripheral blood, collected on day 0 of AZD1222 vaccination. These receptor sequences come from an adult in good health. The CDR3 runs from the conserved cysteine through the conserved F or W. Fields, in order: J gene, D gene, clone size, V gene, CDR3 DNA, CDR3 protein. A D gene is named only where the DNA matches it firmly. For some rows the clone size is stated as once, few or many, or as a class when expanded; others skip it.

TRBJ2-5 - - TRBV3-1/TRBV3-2 TGTGCCAGCAGCCCAGGACTAGGGGGGGAGACCCAGTACTTC CASSPGLGGETQYF
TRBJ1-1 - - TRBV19 TGTGCCAGTAGTTTAACCGGGGGTAGCTATATGAACACTGAAGCTTTCTTT CASSLTGGSYMNTEAFF
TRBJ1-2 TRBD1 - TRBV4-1 TGCGCCAGCAGCCTTCAGGGGGCCGGGGGCTACACCTTC CASSLQGAGGYTF
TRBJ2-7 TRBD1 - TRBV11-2 TGTGCCAGCAGCATGACAGGGGGTCGGTACGAGCAGTACTTC CASSMTGGRYEQYF
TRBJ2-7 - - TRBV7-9 TGTGCCAGCAGCCTAGGGGAGCTTCGCGAGCAGTACTTC CASSLGELREQYF
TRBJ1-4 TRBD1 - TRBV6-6 TGTGCCAGCAGTCCTTGGGACAGGGGAGGGGAAAAACTGTTTTTT CASSPWDRGGEKLFF
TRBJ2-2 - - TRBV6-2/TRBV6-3 TGTGCCAGCAGTTACACGATGACAGGAAAAGGCACCGGGGAGCTGTTTTTT CASSYTMTGKGTGELFF
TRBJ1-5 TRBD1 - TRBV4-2 TGTGCCAGCAGCCCTACAGGGGGCCCTCAGCCCCAGCATTTT CASSPTGGPQPQHF
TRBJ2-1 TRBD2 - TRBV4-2 TGTGCCAGCAGCCAAGCCGTCGCGGCTAGCGGCTACAATGAGCAGTTCTTC CASSQAVAASGYNEQFF
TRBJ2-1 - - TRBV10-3 TGTGCCACCCCGGGACGGCTCAATGAGCAGTTCTTC CATPGRLNEQFF
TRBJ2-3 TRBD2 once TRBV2 TGTGCCAGCAGTCAAGGGAAGACTAGCGGGGGGCTTGCAGATACGCAGTATTTT CASSQGKTSGGLADTQYF
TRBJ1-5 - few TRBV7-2 TGTGCCAGCAGCTCGGAGCAAAATCAGCCCCAGCATTTT CASSSEQNQPQHF
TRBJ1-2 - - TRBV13 TGTGCCAGCAGCACCCGACAGCTTCCTACGGCCAACTATGGCTACACCTTC CASSTRQLPTANYGYTF
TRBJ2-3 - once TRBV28 TGTGCCAGCAGAGCCAGGGTTTCGGATACGCAGTATTTT CASRARVSDTQYF
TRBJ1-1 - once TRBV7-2 TGTGCCAGCAGCTTAGGAGGAGGGAGGGGAGTAGGAACTGAAGCTTTCTTT CASSLGGGRGVGTEAFF
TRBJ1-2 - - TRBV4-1 TGCGCCAGCAGCCAAGATAATTCCTATGGCTACACCTTC CASSQDNSYGYTF
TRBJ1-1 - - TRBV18 TGTGCCAGCTCACCGATGGACAGTAACACTGAAGCTTTCTTT CASSPMDSNTEAFF
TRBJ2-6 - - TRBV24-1 TGTGCCACCAGTGATTCCGTCTGGTTTCACGAGGACTCTGGGGCCAACGTCCTGACTTTC CATSDSVWFHEDSGANVLTF
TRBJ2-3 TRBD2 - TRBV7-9 TGTGCCAGCAGCTTAACTAGCGGGAGGGCTACAGATACGCAGTATTTT CASSLTSGRATDTQYF
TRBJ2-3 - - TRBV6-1 TGTGCCAGCAGTGAATTCGCAGGGGCAAGCACAGATACGCAGTATTTT CASSEFAGASTDTQYF
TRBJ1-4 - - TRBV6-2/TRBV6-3 TGTGCCAGCAGTTACTCTGGGAATGAAAAACTGTTTTTT CASSYSGNEKLFF
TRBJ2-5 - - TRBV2 TGTGCCAGCAGTGGGCACTCGAATGCTGGGACCCAGTACTTC CASSGHSNAGTQYF
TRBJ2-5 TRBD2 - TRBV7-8 TGTGCCAGCAGCCTAAACAGTCTAGCGGGAGAGGGAAAGACCCAGTACTTC CASSLNSLAGEGKTQYF
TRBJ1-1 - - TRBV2 TGTGCCAGCAGAGACAGACGCCGGGCTGATGTTATGAACACTGAAGCTTTCTTT CASRDRRRADVMNTEAFF
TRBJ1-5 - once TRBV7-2 TGTGCCAGCAGCTTAGTAGCAGGGAGAGGTGGAAATCAGCCCCAGCATTTT CASSLVAGRGGNQPQHF
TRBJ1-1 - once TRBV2 TGTGCCAGCAGTCCTTTATCCCGGGACGGTAACACTGAAGCTTTCTTT CASSPLSRDGNTEAFF
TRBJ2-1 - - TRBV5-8 TGTGCCAGCAGCTTCGAGGGGGGGGCGGTCAATGAGCAGTTCTTC CASSFEGGAVNEQFF
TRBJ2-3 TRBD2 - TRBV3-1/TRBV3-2 TGTGCCAGCAGCCAAAGCGGGGGGGATACGCAGTATTTT CASSQSGGDTQYF
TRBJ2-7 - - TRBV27 TGTGCCAGCAGTTTCACCCGGAATTACGAGCAGTACTTC CASSFTRNYEQYF
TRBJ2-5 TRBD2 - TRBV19 TGTGCCAGTGCCTCGGGCGGGGGGCTACAGACCCAGTACTTC CASASGGGLQTQYF
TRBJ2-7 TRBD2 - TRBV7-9 TGTGCCAGCAGTCCCGGGACTAGCGGTTCCTACGAGCAGTACTTC CASSPGTSGSYEQYF
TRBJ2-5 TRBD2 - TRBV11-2 TGTGCCAGCAGCTCTTGGACTAGGCAAGGAGAGACCCAGTACTTC CASSSWTRQGETQYF
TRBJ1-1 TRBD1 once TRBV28 TGTGCCAGCAGTCCCCGACAGGGTACTGAAGCTTTCTTT CASSPRQGTEAFF
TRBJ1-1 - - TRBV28 TGTGCCAGCAGACAACAGGGTGGAACTGAAGCTTTCTTT CASRQQGGTEAFF